The T cell receptor beta chain described here comes from a study of shared clonotypes between healthy human individuals. About the research overall: Three plates were used per donor for CD4 naive, three for CD4 memory, two for CD8 naive and one for CD8 memory.

Repertoires were generated with immunoSEQ multiplex PCR, while TCRdb's copy carries only in-frame clones and drops some. Of about 2.2 million clones listed, 90% to 95% are singletons. Trimming took 4 bases from V and 4 from J; bases not matched to a gene: 7. Germline CDR1 reads MDHEN; CDR2 reads SYDVKM. The CDR3 has 14 residues. CD45RO-negative cells were positively selected for CCR7, leaving out terminally differentiated effector memory CD45RA+ cells. The J gene is TRBJ2-7, the V gene TRBV28; TRBD2 agrees at 7 bases. Sequencing input: naive CD8+ T cells from PBMCs. The clonotype was recovered from a man younger than 35 in good health. Some clones in this sample may be carry-over from other donors' samples. CDR3 protein: CASSYLAEAYEQYF. The CDR3 DNA reads TGTGCCAGCAGTTATCTAGCGGAAGCTTACGAGCAGTACTTC.